This is a list of T cell receptor beta chains from one sample in a study of T cells in Graves' hyperthyroidism and ophthalmopathy. TCRdb called the multiplex PCR reads again in MiXCR, with one record for every CDR3 protein. Of nearly 600,000 distinct CDR3 sequences listed, approximately 15% are singletons. Sequenced input: blood. These TCRs come from a woman aged 18-29 years with Graves' ophthalmopathy. Both conserved end residues are part of each CDR3. D genes are given only for firm matches. Only some rows state a clone size, as once, few, many or a class for expanded clones.

CDR3aa: CASSRRGPGYEQYF
CDR3nt: TGTGCCAGCAGCCGGAGGGGGCCGGGGTACGAGCAGTACTTC
j_gene: TRBJ2-7
v_gene: TRBV7-2
abundance: many
d_gene: NA

CDR3aa: CASTESSSYEQYF
CDR3nt: TGTGCCAGCACCGAAAGTAGCTCCTACGAGCAGTACTTC
j_gene: TRBJ2-7
v_gene: TRBV6-1
abundance: few
d_gene: NA

CDR3aa: CASSFGSQLGGYTF
CDR3nt: TGTGCCAGCAGTTTCGGCAGTCAACTGGGGGGCTACACCTTC
j_gene: TRBJ1-2
v_gene: TRBV27
abundance: NA
d_gene: NA

CDR3aa: CASSEARSGSYNEQFF
CDR3nt: TGTGCCAGCAGTGAAGCGCGGTCGGGGTCTTACAATGAGCAGTTCTTC
j_gene: TRBJ2-1
v_gene: TRBV6-1
abundance: many
d_gene: NA

CDR3aa: CASSRVGGADGYTF
CDR3nt: TGTGCCAGCAGCCGCGTGGGGGGGGCGGATGGCTACACCTTC
j_gene: TRBJ1-2
v_gene: TRBV7-3
abundance: many
d_gene: NA

CDR3aa: CASSSGTRGTDTQYF
CDR3nt: TGTGCCAGCAGTTCCGGGACTAGAGGCACAGATACGCAGTATTTT
j_gene: TRBJ2-3
v_gene: TRBV12-3/TRBV12-4
abundance: many
d_gene: TRBD2

CDR3aa: CASRPKDLNTEAFF
CDR3nt: TGTGCCAGCCGTCCTAAGGACCTGAACACTGAAGCTTTCTTT
j_gene: TRBJ1-1
v_gene: TRBV27
abundance: NA
d_gene: NA

CDR3aa: CAGSQLGTGTYEQFF
CDR3nt: TGTGCCGGCAGCCAGCTCGGGACAGGGACCTACGAGCAGTTCTTC
j_gene: TRBJ2-1
v_gene: TRBV11-3
abundance: NA
d_gene: TRBD1

CDR3aa: CASSVVGGGDTEAFF
CDR3nt: TGTGCCAGCAGCGTAGTGGGAGGAGGGGACACTGAAGCTTTCTTT
j_gene: TRBJ1-1
v_gene: TRBV9
abundance: many
d_gene: NA

CDR3aa: CASSEFSGTHSYNEQFF
CDR3nt: TGTGCCAGCAGTGAATTTTCCGGGACTCACTCCTACAATGAGCAGTTCTTC
j_gene: TRBJ2-1
v_gene: TRBV6-1
abundance: NA
d_gene: NA

CDR3aa: CASSGDRPDEQYF
CDR3nt: TGTGCCAGCAGCGGGGACAGGCCGGACGAGCAGTACTTC
j_gene: TRBJ2-7
v_gene: TRBV5-8
abundance: NA
d_gene: TRBD1

CDR3aa: CASSKTGIGTQETQYF
CDR3nt: TGTGCCAGCAGTAAGACAGGGATAGGGACGCAAGAGACCCAGTACTTC
j_gene: TRBJ2-5
v_gene: TRBV6-1
abundance: many
d_gene: TRBD1

CDR3aa: CASSLEAGNSYGYTF
CDR3nt: TGTGCCAGCAGCTTAGAGGCAGGGAACTCCTATGGCTACACCTTC
j_gene: TRBJ1-2
v_gene: TRBV11-2
abundance: NA
d_gene: NA

CDR3aa: CASRSPGSRETQYF
CDR3nt: TGTGCCAGCAGATCGCCAGGGAGTCGGGAGACCCAGTACTTC
j_gene: TRBJ2-5
v_gene: TRBV5-5
abundance: many
d_gene: NA

CDR3aa: CASSHQQGPYSYNEQFF
CDR3nt: TGTGCCAGCAGCCACCAACAGGGACCTTACTCCTACAATGAGCAGTTCTTC
j_gene: TRBJ2-1
v_gene: TRBV13
abundance: many
d_gene: NA

CDR3aa: CASSHDGSSYEQYF
CDR3nt: TGTGCCAGCAGCCATGATGGGAGCTCCTACGAGCAGTACTTC
j_gene: TRBJ2-7
v_gene: TRBV3-1
abundance: many
d_gene: NA

CDR3aa: CASSLVMLFSGANVLTF
CDR3nt: TGTGCCAGCAGCTTAGTGATGTTGTTCTCTGGGGCCAACGTCCTGACTTTC
j_gene: TRBJ2-6
v_gene: TRBV11-2
abundance: NA
d_gene: NA

CDR3aa: CASSAGTGNEKLFF
CDR3nt: TGTGCCAGCTCCGCCGGGACGGGGAATGAAAAACTGTTTTTT
j_gene: TRBJ1-4
v_gene: TRBV18
abundance: many
d_gene: NA

CDR3aa: CASSRLTGAATNEKLFF
CDR3nt: TGTGCCAGCAGCCGACTGACAGGGGCGGCAACTAATGAAAAACTGTTTTTT
j_gene: TRBJ1-4
v_gene: TRBV14
abundance: few
d_gene: TRBD1

CDR3aa: CASSRGTQGTSENNEQFF
CDR3nt: TGTGCCAGCAGTAGGGGGACTCAGGGGACTAGCGAAAACAATGAGCAGTTCTTC
j_gene: TRBJ2-1
v_gene: TRBV25-1
abundance: few
d_gene: TRBD2

CDR3aa: CSARDLAAALVDTQYF
CDR3nt: TGCAGTGCTAGAGATCTGGCGGCCGCCTTGGTGGATACGCAGTATTTT
j_gene: TRBJ2-3
v_gene: TRBV20-1
abundance: few
d_gene: NA

CDR3aa: CASSTLPTGNPPDGYTF
CDR3nt: TGTGCCAGCAGTACCCTCCCGACAGGCAACCCGCCGGATGGCTACACCTTC
j_gene: TRBJ1-2
v_gene: TRBV12-3/TRBV12-4
abundance: many
d_gene: NA

CDR3aa: CSVEGSGKGEQFF
CDR3nt: TGCAGCGTTGAGGGTAGCGGGAAGGGGGAGCAGTTCTTC
j_gene: TRBJ2-1
v_gene: TRBV29-1
abundance: many
d_gene: TRBD2

CDR3aa: CASSLIVETQYF
CDR3nt: TGTGCCAGCAGCTTAATAGTGGAGACCCAGTACTTC
j_gene: TRBJ2-5
v_gene: TRBV7-2
abundance: many
d_gene: NA

CDR3aa: CASTHSGRWDNEQFF
CDR3nt: TGTGCCAGCACCCATAGCGGGAGGTGGGACAATGAGCAGTTCTTC
j_gene: TRBJ2-1
v_gene: TRBV9
abundance: once
d_gene: TRBD2

CDR3aa: CASSSPDRWMGTEAFF
CDR3nt: TGTGCCAGCAGCTCACCGGACAGGTGGATGGGCACTGAAGCTTTCTTT
j_gene: TRBJ1-1
v_gene: TRBV7-9
abundance: many
d_gene: TRBD1

CDR3aa: CASSPQGARETQYF
CDR3nt: TGTGCCAGCTCACCACAGGGGGCGAGGGAGACCCAGTACTTC
j_gene: TRBJ2-5
v_gene: TRBV18
abundance: few
d_gene: TRBD1

CDR3aa: CSARDLGGTSTDTQYF
CDR3nt: TGCAGTGCTAGAGATCTGGGCGGGACTAGCACAGATACGCAGTATTTT
j_gene: TRBJ2-3
v_gene: TRBV20-1
abundance: many
d_gene: NA

CDR3aa: CAIRPSGPSYEQYF
CDR3nt: TGTGCCATCAGGCCTAGCGGACCATCCTACGAGCAGTACTTC
j_gene: TRBJ2-7
v_gene: TRBV10-3
abundance: many
d_gene: TRBD2

CDR3aa: CASSQVGSSNEQFF
CDR3nt: TGTGCCAGCAGCCAGGTGGGGTCATCCAATGAGCAGTTCTTC
j_gene: TRBJ2-1
v_gene: TRBV9
abundance: many
d_gene: NA

CDR3aa: CASSYSSGGPPDTQYF
CDR3nt: TGTGCCAGCAGTTACTCGTCGGGGGGACCCCCTGATACGCAGTATTTT
j_gene: TRBJ2-3
v_gene: TRBV6-2/TRBV6-3
abundance: few
d_gene: TRBD2

CDR3aa: CASSSTSTGEKLFF
CDR3nt: TGTGCCAGCAGTTCAACGTCTACCGGAGAAAAACTGTTTTTT
j_gene: TRBJ1-4
v_gene: TRBV28
abundance: NA
d_gene: NA

CDR3aa: CASSPSGATYEQYF
CDR3nt: TGTGCCAGCTCACCGTCGGGGGCTACCTACGAGCAGTACTTC
j_gene: TRBJ2-7
v_gene: TRBV18
abundance: few
d_gene: NA

CDR3aa: CASSLSGSGFANTGELFF
CDR3nt: TGTGCCAGCAGCCTCTCTGGGTCGGGATTCGCGAACACCGGGGAGCTGTTTTTT
j_gene: TRBJ2-2
v_gene: TRBV3-1
abundance: many
d_gene: NA

CDR3aa: CASSGGDSQPQHF
CDR3nt: TGTGCCAGCAGTGGGGGGGACAGTCAGCCCCAGCATTTT
j_gene: TRBJ1-5
v_gene: TRBV12-3/TRBV12-4
abundance: many
d_gene: TRBD1

CDR3aa: CASSSEGDRGYTEAFF
CDR3nt: TGCGCCAGCAGCTCGGAGGGGGACAGGGGATACACTGAAGCTTTCTTT
j_gene: TRBJ1-1
v_gene: TRBV5-1
abundance: few
d_gene: TRBD1

CDR3aa: CASTLTRQGGVSYNEQFF
CDR3nt: TGTGCCAGCACCCTCACCAGGCAGGGGGGCGTTTCCTACAATGAGCAGTTCTTC
j_gene: TRBJ2-1
v_gene: TRBV7-8
abundance: many
d_gene: NA

CDR3aa: CASSSSGHGGVHEQFF
CDR3nt: TGTGCCAGCAGTTCATCGGGACATGGAGGGGTCCATGAGCAGTTCTTC
j_gene: TRBJ2-1
v_gene: TRBV12-3/TRBV12-4
abundance: many
d_gene: NA

CDR3aa: CASRRTSAGELFF
CDR3nt: TGTGCCAGCAGACGGACTAGCGCCGGGGAGCTGTTTTTT
j_gene: TRBJ2-2
v_gene: TRBV2
abundance: NA
d_gene: TRBD2

CDR3aa: CASSFPATHGYTF
CDR3nt: TGTGCCAGCAGTTTCCCGGCCACCCACGGCTACACCTTC
j_gene: TRBJ1-2
v_gene: TRBV12-3/TRBV12-4
abundance: many
d_gene: NA

CDR3aa: CASSPTTSGSLSYEQYF
CDR3nt: TGTGCCAGCAGCCCTACCACTAGCGGGAGTCTCTCCTACGAGCAGTACTTC
j_gene: TRBJ2-7
v_gene: TRBV3-1
abundance: NA
d_gene: TRBD2

CDR3aa: CASSLFQGMLAEQYF
CDR3nt: TGTGCCAGCAGTTTATTTCAGGGGATGCTAGCCGAGCAGTACTTC
j_gene: TRBJ2-7
v_gene: TRBV28
abundance: many
d_gene: NA

CDR3aa: CASSIRFTGANVLTF
CDR3nt: TGTGCCAGTAGTATACGGTTCACTGGGGCCAACGTCCTGACTTTC
j_gene: TRBJ2-6
v_gene: TRBV19
abundance: NA
d_gene: NA

CDR3aa: CASRSHYHGENNQPQHF
CDR3nt: TGTGCCAGCAGATCCCACTACCACGGGGAGAATAATCAGCCCCAGCATTTT
j_gene: TRBJ1-5
v_gene: TRBV6-1
abundance: many
d_gene: NA

CDR3aa: CASSPAPGQGPYGYTF
CDR3nt: TGTGCCAGCAGCCCAGCCCCCGGACAAGGGCCTTATGGCTACACCTTC
j_gene: TRBJ1-2
v_gene: TRBV27
abundance: many
d_gene: NA

CDR3aa: CASREIAGLGSYEQYF
CDR3nt: TGTGCCAGCCGTGAGATAGCGGGATTAGGCTCCTACGAGCAGTACTTC
j_gene: TRBJ2-7
v_gene: TRBV27
abundance: NA
d_gene: TRBD2

CDR3aa: CASSWTRKGPGAKNIQYF
CDR3nt: TGTGCCAGCAGCTGGACACGCAAGGGGCCTGGGGCCAAAAACATTCAGTACTTC
j_gene: TRBJ2-4
v_gene: TRBV7-6
abundance: NA
d_gene: NA

CDR3aa: CASSQVWTGNTEAFF
CDR3nt: TGCGCCAGCAGCCAAGTTTGGACAGGGAACACTGAAGCTTTCTTT
j_gene: TRBJ1-1
v_gene: TRBV4-1
abundance: NA
d_gene: TRBD1

CDR3aa: CASSQVSGNLPLYPHGYTF
CDR3nt: TGCGCCAGCAGCCAAGTATCAGGGAACTTGCCATTATATCCGCATGGCTACACCTTC
j_gene: TRBJ1-2
v_gene: TRBV4-1
abundance: few
d_gene: NA

CDR3aa: CATSDPWTGQETQYF
CDR3nt: TGTGCCACCAGTGATCCCTGGACAGGGCAAGAGACCCAGTACTTC
j_gene: TRBJ2-5
v_gene: TRBV24-1
abundance: few
d_gene: TRBD1

CDR3aa: CASSKGQGRYEQYF
CDR3nt: TGCGCCAGCAGCAAGGGACAGGGGCGCTACGAGCAGTACTTC
j_gene: TRBJ2-7
v_gene: TRBV4-1
abundance: NA
d_gene: TRBD1

CDR3aa: CASSCPGQGPYNEQFF
CDR3nt: TGTGCCAGCAGTTGTCCGGGACAGGGGCCTTACAATGAGCAGTTCTTC
j_gene: TRBJ2-1
v_gene: TRBV6-1
abundance: NA
d_gene: TRBD1